This TCR beta chain was found in a study of T-cell memory formation after mild COVID-19. Study details: TCR clustering was largely donor specific.

Overall study findings and caveats: Later expanders leaned CD4+, whereas day 15 to 85 contracting clones were balanced CD4/CD8.

Concerning this clonotype itself: Its antigen is undetermined.

The CDR3 runs 11 residues. Trimming left V 7 bases short and J 6 bases short, with 10 bases between. Germline CDR1 and CDR2: DFQATT and SNEGSKA (reference sequence). 5'RACE primed from the constant segment yielded TCR alpha and TCR beta cDNA libraries bearing sample barcodes and UMIs. One entry per CDR3 protein results from TCRdb running MiXCR on the 5' RACE reads. The data contain 40,000 to 55,000 distinct CDR3 sequences, around 12% of them singletons. The chain carries TRBV20-1 and TRBJ2-1; D unresolved. This TCR was recovered from a man aged 18 to 29 who had mild COVID-19 (a few samples of this study predate the infection). Cell type and time point are not known. Sequenced sample: PBMCs or a T cell subset sorted from them (not recorded which). CDR3 residues: CSVLLVNEQFF. The CDR3 DNA is TGCAGTGTCTTACTCGTCAATGAGCAGTTCTTC.